Here is one T cell receptor beta chain with its context. The data were obtained in a study of blood T cell repertoires in COVID-19. As for the study in general: Both acute and convalescent COVID-19 samples were obtained from the United States, Italy and Spain.

The protocol was immunoSEQ multiplex PCR, while the TCRdb copy is restricted to in-frame clones and leaves out a portion. The sample contains around 310,000 clones, 85% to 90% of which appear only once. This CDR3 region has 14 residues. Germline CDR1 is MNHEY and CDR2 is SMNVEV (reference sequence). The V gene lost 2 bases and the J gene lost 7 bases, with 12 bases spanning the gap. This chain uses TRBV27 with TRBJ2-1; D might be TRBD2 (6 bases). The sequenced material came from PBMCs or T cells enriched from blood (not recorded which). The receptor was isolated from a woman younger than 45 who had recovered from COVID-19. CDR3 in amino acids: CASSLTSSGNEQFF. The CDR3, as DNA: TGTGCCAGCAGTTTAACTAGCAGTGGAAATGAGCAGTTCTTC.